The next 13 T cell receptor beta chains were all read from a single sample in a study of shared clonotypes between healthy human individuals. Terminally differentiated effector memory CD45RA+ cells were left out of the naive CD8 fraction, which was CD45RO-negative and positively selected for CCR7. TCRdb's table, derived via immunoSEQ multiplex PCR, lists solely in-frame clones and lacks some. The data show under 1 million clones, 90% to 97% seen once. The sequencing input was naive CD8+ T cells sorted from blood. The receptors stem from a man aged 25-45 years in good health.

The rearrangement joins TRBV12-5 to TRBJ2-2; D uncertain. The length of the CDR3 is 12 residues. Germline loops: CDR1 LGHNT, CDR2 FRNRAP. V was clipped by 6 bases and J by 6 bases, with 8 bases between them. This chain's CDR3 is CASGGRAGELFF. CDR3 sequence (DNA): TGTGCTAGTGGCGGAAGGGCCGGGGAGCTGTTTTTT.

The V call is TRBV7-9, the J call TRBJ1-1; D ambiguous. V was trimmed by 5 bases and J by 2 bases, leaving 15 bases between them. Germline lookup yields CDR1 SEHNR and CDR2 FQNEAQ (reference sequence). The CDR3 runs to 15 residues. The CDR3 sequence is CASSTYSGDNTEAFF. Here the CDR3 DNA reads TGTGCCAGCAGCACATACTCGGGAGATAACACTGAAGCTTTCTTT.

The V and J genes are TRBV5-1 and TRBJ2-7; TRBD2 agrees at 15 bases. V was pared by 3 bases and J by 0 bases, with 7 bases of the junction left unmatched. This CDR3 comprises 18 residues. Per germline, CDR1 SGHRS and CDR2 YFSETQ. CDR3 coding DNA: TGCGCCAGCAGCTACGGACTAGCGGGAGGGACCATCTCCTACGAGCAGTACTTC. This encodes CASSYGLAGGTISYEQYF.

The gene calls are TRBV5-1 and TRBJ1-1; unclear D gene. Germline CDR1 is SGHRS and CDR2 is YFSETQ. This CDR3 is built from 14 residues. The V and J ends lost 0 bases and 4 bases respectively, with 10 bases between them. CDR3: CASSLGSAGTEAFF. The DNA for the CDR3 is TGCGCCAGCAGCTTGGGGAGTGCCGGCACTGAAGCTTTCTTT.

The chain combines TRBV5-4 with TRBJ2-7, with a tentative D call TRBD2 (5 bases). The CDR3 has 13 amino acids. The V and J ends lost 4 bases and 6 bases respectively, with 14 bases between them. In germline, CDR1 is SGHNT, CDR2 YYREEE (reference sequence). The CDR3 region is CASSTSGTREQYF. The CDR3 nucleotides read TGTGCCAGCAGCACCTCGGGAACGCGCGAGCAGTACTTC. The full variable domain, with the rest looked up from reference TRBV5-4 and TRBJ2-7, is ETGVTQSPTHLIKTRGQQVTLRCSSQSGHNTVSWYQQALGQGPQFIFQYYREEENGRGNFPPRFSGLQFPNYSSELNVNALELDDSALYLCASSTSGTREQYFGPGTRLTVT.

This sequence joins TRBV27 and TRBJ2-7; TRBD2 matches at 9 bases. This CDR3 spans 14 amino acids. The V gene's germline CDR1 is MNHEY and CDR2 SMNVEV (reference sequence). The V segment lost 3 bases and the J segment 2 bases; nucleotides outside the gene matches: 2. The CDR3 loop reads CASSFGGRAYEQYF. The CDR3 DNA follows: TGTGCCAGCAGTTTTGGCGGGAGGGCCTACGAGCAGTACTTC.

This sequence joins TRBV29-1 and TRBJ2-1, with unresolved D. The CDR3 consists of 12 residues. Trimming took 1 base from V and 6 from J, leaving 7 bases between them. Germline V gene lookup returns CDR1 SQVTM and CDR2 ANQGSEA. The CDR3 bases are TGCAGCGTTGAAGGGCAGGCCAATGAGCAGTTCTTC. Translation: CSVEGQANEQFF.

The V and J genes are TRBV30 and TRBJ1-1, with D possibly matching TRBD1 (6 bases). The CDR3 spans 12 residues. Germline V gene data show CDR1 as GTSNPN and CDR2 as SVGIG (reference sequence). Trimming took off 2 bases at V and 7 bases at J, with 11 bases between the two ends. CDR3 residues: CAWSLGAGEAFF. The CDR3 region has the DNA TGTGCCTGGAGTCTGGGGGCTGGTGAAGCTTTCTTT.

This rearrangement joins TRBV4-1 to TRBJ1-2, with TRBD1 matching 9 bases. V lost 0 bases and J lost 8; bases outside the gene matches: 13. The germline CDR1 and CDR2 sequences are MGHRA and YSYEKL. CDR3 length: 17 amino acids. The CDR3 sequence: CASSQEARLQGAGGYTF. The CDR3 DNA follows: TGCGCCAGCAGCCAAGAGGCTCGTCTACAGGGGGCGGGAGGCTACACCTTC.

This sequence joins TRBV18 and TRBJ2-5; 8 nucleotides agree with TRBD1. The CDR3 is 17 amino acids. Trimming cost V 3 bases and J 5 bases; bases outside gene matches: 14. Per germline, CDR1 KGHSH and CDR2 LQKENI. In nucleotides, the CDR3 is TGTGCCAGCTCACCTCCCGTCGCCCAGGGGGCGGGGGAGACCCAGTACTTC. Its translation is CASSPPVAQGAGETQYF.

The chain couples TRBV9 to TRBJ2-7; 11 bases match TRBD2. V shed 4 bases, J shed 3 bases, and the junction held 6 bases outside the gene matches. This CDR3 spans 15 amino acids. Germline loops: CDR1 SGDLS, CDR2 YYNGEE. CDR3 nucleotide sequence: TGTGCCAGCAGCTTGGGACTAGCGGCGGTCTACGAGCAGTACTTC. Translated, it gives CASSLGLAAVYEQYF.

CDR3 bases: TGCAGTGCACAGGTGGTAGAGACCCAGTACTTC. Protein product: CSAQVVETQYF. This sequence joins TRBV20-1 and TRBJ2-5; maybe TRBD1 (5 bases). Germline assignment: CDR1 DFQATT and CDR2 SNEGSKA (reference sequence). The CDR3 extends over 11 amino acids. V gave up 6 bases and J gave up 4 bases, with 9 bases separating them.

This chain links TRBV18 with TRBJ2-7; D is ambiguous. This CDR3 has 16 amino acids. V was clipped by 0 bases and J by 1 base, with 13 bases between them. CDR1 and CDR2 (germline): KGHSH, LQKENI. The CDR3 nucleotides read TGTGCCAGCTCACCACCCCCGGCCAGCTATTCCTACGAGCAGTACTTC. The encoded protein is CASSPPPASYSYEQYF.